Below, 26 T cell receptor beta chains from the same sample are listed, as sequenced in a study of shared clonotypes between healthy human individuals. Sequencing was performed with immunoSEQ multiplex PCR; in TCRdb, only in-frame clones are kept and a portion is missing. The table records over a million clones, around 78% of them present only once. Sequenced: memory CD4+ T cells from PBMCs. Subset: CD45RA-negative fraction. The receptors shown here come from a man younger than 35 in good health. Some clones in this sample may be carry-over from other donors' samples.

This clone was counted between two and nine times. The CDR3 sequence: CASSPRWTVDRGYGYTF. The CDR3 region has the DNA TGTGCCAGTAGCCCTAGGTGGACAGTCGACAGGGGCTATGGCTACACCTTC. The rearrangement links TRBV19 to TRBJ1-2, with 8 nucleotides matching TRBD1. The CDR3 extends over 17 amino acids. Germline loops: CDR1 LNHDA, CDR2 SQIVND (reference sequence). V shed 6 bases, J shed 4 bases, and the junction held 16 bases outside the gene matches.

The chain is built from TRBV28 and TRBJ2-7; 8 bases align to TRBD1. The CDR3 covers 16 residues. The junction had 10 bases not matched to a gene; V was cut back by 2 bases and J by 4 bases. Germline V gives CDR1 MDHEN, CDR2 SYDVKM. CDR3 sequence: CASSLIPTGARYEQYF. The CDR3 DNA reads as TGTGCCAGCAGTTTAATCCCGACAGGGGCAAGATACGAGCAGTACTTC.

This clone was picked up many times. This chain uses TRBV5-3 with TRBJ2-5; 10 nucleotides line up with TRBD1. TRBV5-3 is placed among ORFs of uncertain function. V dropped 4 bases and J dropped 1; count of bases not matched to a gene: 7. The CDR3 totals 16 residues. The CDR3 region is CARSVPGQGLQETQYF. The DNA for the CDR3 is TGTGCCAGAAGCGTTCCGGGACAGGGGCTCCAAGAGACCCAGTACTTC.

V usage is TRBV6-1 and J usage is TRBJ2-7, with D hard to call. The CDR3 runs to 12 residues. The ends were cut back, 5 bases at V and 6 bases at J, with 11 bases in the middle. Germline values: CDR1 MNHNS, CDR2 SASEGT. This CDR3 is CASSQTASEQYF. In DNA, the CDR3 is TGTGCCAGCAGTCAGACTGCTTCCGAGCAGTACTTC.

This chain uses TRBV6-5 with TRBJ1-2, with TRBD1 matching over 10 bases. The CDR3 spans 15 residues. Germline-derived CDR1 and CDR2 are MNHEY and SVGAGI. The V gene end was trimmed by 6 bases and the J gene end by 4 bases; junction bases not matched to a gene: 8. The CDR3 region has the DNA TGTGCCAGCAGGGGGATCGGGACAGGGGCCTATGGCTACACCTTC. It translates to CASRGIGTGAYGYTF.

This clone has just one count. J is TRBJ2-7 and V is TRBV7-2; D tentatively fits TRBD1 or TRBD2 (5 bases each). The CDR3 contains 13 residues. Per the germline V gene, CDR1 is SGHTA and CDR2 is FQGNSA. V lost 3 bases and J lost 7, with 13 bases in between. CDR3 residues: CASSFRAEGEQYF. The DNA for the CDR3 is TGTGCCAGCAGCTTCCGGGCCGAGGGGGAGCAGTACTTC.

This clone was recorded once. The chain is built from TRBV6-5 and TRBJ2-7, with D tentatively TRBD2 (6 bases). V was pared by 0 bases and J by 3 bases, with 9 bases between. Germline lookup yields CDR1 MNHEY and CDR2 SVGAGI. There are 14 residues in the CDR3. CDR3 loop: CASSYSGGVYEQYF. CDR3 DNA: TGTGCCAGCAGTTACTCGGGGGGTGTCTACGAGCAGTACTTC.

The V and J genes are TRBV5-4 and TRBJ2-2, with a possible D match to TRBD2 (6 bases). This CDR3 contains 15 residues. Per the germline V gene, CDR1 is SGHNT and CDR2 is YYREEE (reference sequence). Between the trimmed V and J ends, which lost 1 base and 4 bases, there was a span of 11 bases. The CDR3 protein is CASSLHGRGTGELFF. CDR3 nucleotides: TGTGCCAGCAGCTTGCACGGGAGAGGCACCGGGGAGCTGTTTTTT.

The chain couples TRBV10-1 to TRBJ2-7, with TRBD1 identical over 8 bases. CDR3 length: 16 residues. V shed 5 bases and J 1 base; nucleotides not matched to a gene: 10. Germline-derived CDR1 and CDR2 are WNHNN and SYGVQD (reference sequence). The CDR3 coding sequence is TGCGCCAGCAGTACACCAGGGGGCGAGTTGTCCTACGAGCAGTACTTC. Translated: CASSTPGGELSYEQYF.

CDR3 nucleotides: TGTGCCAGCAGCTTAGCTCGGACGGGAATCGAGCAGTTCTTC. Its protein product is CASSLARTGIEQFF. J is TRBJ2-1 and V is TRBV7-2; a weak D match, TRBD2 (5 bases). The CDR3 length is 14 residues. V shed 0 bases and J shed 10 bases, with 13 bases lying between them. Germline loops: CDR1 SGHTA, CDR2 FQGNSA.

The J gene is TRBJ1-1, the V gene TRBV6-6; 8 bases map to TRBD1. With 3 bases clipped from V and 4 bases from J, the junction kept 7 bases outside the gene matches. CDR3 length: 15 residues. CDR1 is MNHNY and CDR2 is SVGAGI in the germline V gene (reference sequence). The CDR3 loop reads CASSYPGTGVTEAFF. The DNA of the CDR3 is TGTGCCAGCAGTTATCCCGGGACAGGAGTCACTGAAGCTTTCTTT.

The chain links TRBV7-3 to TRBJ2-1; tentative D call: TRBD1 (5 bases). The length of the CDR3 is 13 residues. Between the trimmed V and J ends, which lost 5 bases and 11 bases, there was a span of 16 bases. From germline, CDR1 is SGHTA and CDR2 FQGTGA. The CDR3 sequence is CASSPGYGQKQFF. CDR3 coding DNA: TGTGCCAGCAGCCCCGGATACGGACAAAAGCAGTTCTTC. Supplemented by reference TRBV7-3 and TRBJ2-1, the full variable domain reads GAGVSQTPSNKVTEKGKYVELRCDPISGHTALYWYRQSLGQGPEFLIYFQGTGAADDSGLPNDRFFAVRPEGSVSTLKIQRTERGDSAVYLCASSPGYGQKQFFGPGTRLTVL.

The chain has TRBV5-6 and TRBJ2-1, with 14 bases fitting TRBD2. V lost 6 bases, J lost 9 bases, and 8 bases stayed unmatched. The CDR3 extends over 15 amino acids. The V gene's germline CDR1 is SGHDT and CDR2 YYEEEE. DNA for the CDR3: TGTGCCAGCACTTCACTGGGACTAGCGGGAGTTGAGCAGTTCTTC. Amino acids: CASTSLGLAGVEQFF.

The chain is built from TRBV5-1 and TRBJ1-3, with D possibly being TRBD1 (6 bases). The V and J ends lost 5 bases and 1 base respectively, with 10 bases between them. Germline V gene data show CDR1 as SGHRS and CDR2 as YFSETQ. The CDR3 spans 14 residues. CDR3 region: CASRAGASGNTIYF. CDR3 nucleotide sequence: TGCGCCAGCAGGGCAGGGGCTTCTGGAAACACCATATATTTT.

Concerning this clone itself: The sample has other DNA sequences that encode this CDR3 too. This chain joins TRBV9 and TRBJ1-3; D is undetermined. Germline CDR1 and CDR2: SGDLS and YYNGEE. V was trimmed by 0 bases and J by 0 bases, leaving 7 bases between them. The CDR3 runs 15 residues. This chain's CDR3 is CASSVGGLSGNTIYF. In DNA, the CDR3 is TGTGCCAGCAGCGTAGGGGGTCTCTCTGGAAACACCATATATTTT. Full variable domain (rest looked up from reference TRBV9 and TRBJ1-3): DSGVTQTPKHLITATGQRVTLRCSPRSGDLSVYWYQQSLDQGLQFLIQYYNGEERAKGNILERFSAQQFPDLHSELNLSSLELGDSALYFCASSVGGLSGNTIYFGEGSWLTVV.

The CDR3 sequence is CASTGSGANVLTF. CDR3 nucleotides: TGTGCCAGCACCGGTTCTGGGGCCAACGTCCTGACTTTC. This rearrangement joins TRBV2 to TRBJ2-6, with unresolved D. The CDR3 contains 13 residues. Trimming left V 7 bases short and J 1 base short, with 5 bases between. CDR1 SNHLY and CDR2 FYNNEI come from the germline V gene.

This chain uses TRBV6-9 with TRBJ2-3; no definite D call. Germline V CDR1 and CDR2: MNHGY, SVAAGI. V lost 4 bases to trimming and J lost 0 bases, with 2 bases between them. This CDR3 spans 12 amino acids. The CDR3 region is CASSFSTDTQYF. The CDR3 DNA follows: TGTGCCAGCAGTTTTAGCACAGATACGCAGTATTTT.

On this clone itself: A much larger clone is a single base away; this may be a read error. In the same sample, other DNA sequences code for this CDR3. The V gene is TRBV15, the J gene TRBJ1-4; D uncertain. The CDR3 loop spans 14 amino acids. Germline CDR1 is LNHNV and CDR2 is YYDKDF (reference sequence). CDR3 coding DNA: TGCGCCACCAGCCTGCAATTAACTAATGAAAAACTGTTTTTT. Its protein product is CATSLQLTNEKLFF.

The chain uses TRBV29-1 and TRBJ2-4; 7 bases fit TRBD1. V lost 6 bases and J lost 4; bases outside the gene matches: 9. Germline V gene data show CDR1 as SQVTM and CDR2 as ANQGSEA. The CDR3 contains 14 residues. The CDR3 loop is CSVLGRDSKNIQYF. The CDR3 DNA reads as TGCAGCGTGCTAGGCCGGGACAGTAAAAACATTCAGTACTTC.

This chain joins TRBV7-2 and TRBJ2-5; 7 nucleotides align to TRBD2. The CDR3 has 13 residues. With 1 base clipped from V and 7 bases from J, the junction kept 3 bases outside the gene matches. The germline V gene encodes CDR1 SGHTA and CDR2 FQGNSA. CDR3 nucleotides: TGTGCCAGCAGCTTAGTTGGGGAGGGGACCCAGTACTTC. As protein: CASSLVGEGTQYF.

This chain joins TRBV5-1 and TRBJ2-4; D tentatively reads TRBD1 or TRBD2 (6 bases each). The CDR3 covers 14 residues. V was pared by 4 bases and J by 7 bases, with 15 bases between. The V gene's germline CDR1 is SGHRS and CDR2 YFSETQ. Here the CDR3 DNA reads TGCGCCAGCAGCCCCGAGGGGGGAAGCAACATTCAGTACTTC. Protein sequence: CASSPEGGSNIQYF. Full variable domain (missing parts from reference TRBV5-1 and TRBJ2-4): KAGVTQTPRYLIKTRGQQVTLSCSPISGHRSVSWYQQTPGQGLQFLFEYFSETQRNKGNFPGRFSGRQFSNSRSEMNVSTLELGDSALYLCASSPEGGSNIQYFGAGTRLSVL.

This clone was detected only a few times. The chain couples TRBV4-2 to TRBJ1-2; D is perhaps TRBD1 (6 bases). V lost 1 base to trimming and J lost 8 bases, with 17 bases between them. The CDR3 is 15 amino acids. Germline loops: CDR1 LGHNA, CDR2 YNFKEQ. DNA of the CDR3: TGTGCCAGCAGCCAAGCGTCACAGGGAAGGGGAGGCTACACCTTC. It codes for CASSQASQGRGGYTF.

V gene TRBV7-2 combines with J gene TRBJ1-2; no clear D. CDR3 size: 16 residues. Between the trimmed V and J ends, which lost 5 bases and 5 bases, there was a span of 21 bases. CDR1 and CDR2 from the germline V gene are SGHTA and FQGNSA. CDR3: CASSPDVGWGGYGYTF. Here the CDR3 DNA reads TGTGCCAGCAGCCCGGACGTGGGGTGGGGAGGGTATGGCTACACCTTC.

The chain couples TRBV2 to TRBJ2-3; the D gene is possibly TRBD2 (6 bases). V shed 8 bases and J shed 9 bases, with 12 bases lying between them. This CDR3 is built from 11 residues. CDR1 is SNHLY and CDR2 is FYNNEI in the germline V gene. CDR3 sequence: CASGGTGTQYF. The CDR3 nucleotides are TGTGCCAGCGGGGGGACGGGCACGCAGTATTTT.

This clone turned up a few times. The chain joins TRBV6-5 to TRBJ2-7, with a possible D match to TRBD1 (7 bases). Trimming removed 8 bases at V and 0 bases at J, with 11 bases between. The CDR3 extends over 13 amino acids. Germline lookup yields CDR1 MNHEY and CDR2 SVGAGI. The CDR3 sequence: CASWGDSSYEQYF. Written as DNA, the CDR3 is TGTGCCAGCTGGGGGGACAGCTCCTACGAGCAGTACTTC.

This chain connects TRBV28 to TRBJ2-7; 11 bases align to TRBD2. V dropped 6 bases and J dropped 6; count of bases not matched to a gene: 4. The CDR3 has 13 amino acids. Germline-derived CDR1 and CDR2 are MDHEN and SYDVKM. The DNA for the CDR3 is TGTGCCAGCAGGCTAGGACTAGCGGGCGAGCAGTACTTC. Amino acids: CASRLGLAGEQYF.